The next 27 T cell receptor beta chains were all read from a single sample in a study of control samples from healthy donors and cancer patients. Repertoires were generated with immunoSEQ multiplex PCR, while TCRdb's copy carries only in-frame clones and drops some. This sample yields fewer than 200,000 clones, of which approximately 94% are seen a single time; 12% to 15% belongs to the top ten. The sample taken for sequencing was PBMCs. The receptor source for this set is a man in his fifties or sixties with colorectal cancer.

The chain is built from TRBV19 and TRBJ2-1; TRBD2 aligns across 13 bases. CDR1 LNHDA and CDR2 SQIVND come from the germline V gene (reference sequence). Trimming at V came to 1 base and at J to 8 bases, leaving 2 bases not matched to a gene. This CDR3 contains 15 residues. DNA of the CDR3: TGTGCCAGTAGTATAGGGACTAGCGGGGGTGATGAGCAGTTCTTC. This gives the protein CASSIGTSGGDEQFF.

The chain combines TRBV7-9 with TRBJ2-3; TRBD1 might be the D (5 bases). CDR1 and CDR2 (germline): SEHNR, FQNEAQ (reference sequence). With 3 bases removed from V and 5 bases from J, the gap between germline ends came to 12 bases. The length of the CDR3 is 14 residues. CDR3 sequence: CASSFRQTEDTQYF. The CDR3 region has the DNA TGTGCCAGCAGCTTCCGACAGACAGAAGATACGCAGTATTTT.

This clone was observed a few times. The CDR3 region is CSAAGQGLKETQYF. The CDR3 DNA sequence: TGCAGCGCCGCGGGACAGGGGCTTAAAGAGACCCAGTACTTC. This chain links TRBV29-1 with TRBJ2-5, with 10 bases that match TRBD1. CDR3 length: 14 residues. V lost 7 bases and J lost 3; bases outside the gene matches: 8. CDR1 and CDR2 from the germline V gene are SQVTM and ANQGSEA.

The chain has TRBV5-6 and TRBJ1-1; TRBD1 is a possible D gene (6 bases). Germline V gene sequence: CDR1 SGHDT, CDR2 YYEEEE. This CDR3 is 15 amino acids long. Trimming cost V 0 bases and J 5 bases, with 14 bases left between them. DNA of the CDR3: TGTGCCAGCAGCTTGGACGGGGGGCGTCGAACTGAAGCTTTCTTT. It yields the protein CASSLDGGRRTEAFF.

This sequence joins TRBV9 and TRBJ2-5; unclear D gene. Looked up from germline, CDR1 is SGDLS and CDR2 is YYNGEE. The germline V and J ends were trimmed by 0 bases and 2 bases, with 11 bases remaining between them. The CDR3 sequence is 15 residues long. Here the CDR3 DNA reads TGTGCCAGCAGCGTAGCAGGCGGAAGACAAGAGACCCAGTACTTC. This codes for CASSVAGGRQETQYF.

The rearrangement links TRBV5-4 to TRBJ2-3; TRBD1 matches at 7 bases. Germline CDR1 reads SGHNT; CDR2 reads YYREEE (reference sequence). The J segment lost 3 bases and the V segment lost 3 bases, leaving 7 bases of the junction unmatched. The CDR3 sequence is 15 residues long. The CDR3 reads CASSSRDSQTDTQYF. The DNA for the CDR3 is TGTGCCAGCAGCTCCCGGGACAGTCAGACAGATACGCAGTATTTT.

This rearrangement joins TRBV19 to TRBJ1-1; 9 bases are a match to TRBD1. Germline V gives CDR1 LNHDA, CDR2 SQIVND (reference sequence). This CDR3 region has 14 residues. V dropped 5 bases and J dropped 11; count of bases not matched to a gene: 12. Written as DNA, the CDR3 is TGTGCCAGTAGTGTATATGGGTGGACAGGGGAGGCTTTCTTT. It yields the protein CASSVYGWTGEAFF.

V gene TRBV12-3 or TRBV12-4 combines with J gene TRBJ1-1; the match to TRBD1 covers 10 bases. J was trimmed by 9 bases and V by 1 base; bases with no gene match: 2. This CDR3 comprises 13 residues. The CDR3 sequence is CASSLGGQGKAFF. The CDR3 nucleotides are TGTGCCAGCAGTTTAGGGGGACAGGGGAAAGCTTTCTTT.

The chain employs TRBV6-1 and TRBJ1-1; TRBD1 might be the D (5 bases). CDR1 is MNHNS, CDR2 SASEGT, per germline. There are 13 residues in the CDR3. Trimming left V 0 bases short and J 9 bases short, with 11 bases between. The CDR3 loop is CASSEAGGPQAFF. The CDR3 nucleotides read TGTGCCAGCAGTGAAGCGGGGGGACCCCAAGCTTTCTTT.

The V gene is TRBV3-1 (or the pseudogene TRBV3-2), the J gene TRBJ2-1; D tentatively fits TRBD1 or TRBD2 (6 bases each). The V end lost 5 bases, the J end lost 9 bases, and 20 bases lay between the germline ends. CDR3 size: 15 residues. CDR1 is LGHDT, CDR2 YNNKEL, per germline (reference sequence). CDR3 in amino acids: CASSKFGGRGSEQFF. CDR3 sequence (DNA): TGTGCCAGCAGCAAATTCGGGGGCCGAGGGAGTGAGCAGTTCTTC.

The chain joins TRBV4-1 to TRBJ1-1, with unresolved D. V shed 1 base and J shed 0 bases, with 6 bases lying between them. Germline lookup yields CDR1 MGHRA and CDR2 YSYEKL. The CDR3 runs to 14 residues. CDR3 in DNA: TGCGCCAGCAGCCAAGTGTCAGTGAACACTGAAGCTTTCTTT. This translates into CASSQVSVNTEAFF.

This clone was seen a single time. The J gene is TRBJ1-1, the V gene TRBV19; TRBD1 might be the D (5 bases). With 7 bases removed from V and 1 base from J, the gap between germline ends came to 7 bases. This CDR3 region has 12 residues. Germline CDR1 is LNHDA and CDR2 is SQIVND (reference sequence). CDR3 DNA sequence: TGTGCCAGTATTCAGGGGAACACTGAAGCTTTCTTT. The encoded protein is CASIQGNTEAFF.

The V gene is TRBV9, the J gene TRBJ2-3; D unclear. The germline CDR1 and CDR2 sequences are SGDLS and YYNGEE. The germline V and J ends were trimmed by 0 bases and 6 bases, with 5 bases remaining between them. The CDR3 loop spans 12 amino acids. CDR3: CASSVAADTQYF. Written as DNA, the CDR3 is TGTGCCAGCAGCGTAGCGGCGGATACGCAGTATTTT.

The chain carries TRBV12-5 and TRBJ1-1; the D gene is possibly TRBD1 (6 bases). V was trimmed by 3 bases and J by 3 bases, leaving 11 bases between them. Germline V lookup: CDR1 LGHNT, CDR2 FRNRAP. This CDR3 region has 14 residues. The CDR3 nucleotides read TGTGCTAGTGGTTTTGGACAGAGAGACACTGAAGCTTTCTTT. It encodes CASGFGQRDTEAFF.

The rearrangement uses TRBV5-4 and TRBJ2-3; 12 positions agree with TRBD2. This CDR3 comprises 16 residues. Trimming at V came to 4 bases and at J to 6 bases, leaving 9 bases not matched to a gene. Germline lookup yields CDR1 SGHNT and CDR2 YYREEE (reference sequence). The CDR3 reads CASSLELAGGSDTQYF. Here the CDR3 DNA reads TGTGCCAGCAGCCTCGAACTAGCGGGGGGATCGGATACGCAGTATTTT. Together with reference TRBV5-4 and TRBJ2-3, the CDR3 gives the full variable domain: ETGVTQSPTHLIKTRGQQVTLRCSSQSGHNTVSWYQQALGQGPQFIFQYYREEENGRGNFPPRFSGLQFPNYSSELNVNALELDDSALYLCASSLELAGGSDTQYFGPGTRLTVL.

This clone was picked up a small number of times. For the CDR3, the DNA is TGTGCCAGCAGCTTGATTGGCAGGGTCAATTCACCCCTCCACTTT. It specifies CASSLIGRVNSPLHF. The chain carries TRBV5-6 and TRBJ1-6, with D possibly matching TRBD1 (5 bases). CDR1 is SGHDT, CDR2 YYEEEE, per germline. Between the trimmed V and J ends, which lost 1 base and 7 bases, there was a span of 12 bases. This CDR3 has 15 residues.

The gene calls are TRBV27 and TRBJ1-1; 7 nucleotides align to TRBD1. Germline CDR1 and CDR2: MNHEY and SMNVEV (reference sequence). The CDR3 is made up of 12 amino acids. Germline trimming cut 3 bases from V and 8 bases from J; bases unmatched to any gene: 3. The DNA of the CDR3 is TGTGCCAGCAGTTTCAGGGGGGCCGAAGCTTTCTTT. Its translation is CASSFRGAEAFF.

In its sample, this clone was seen a few times. The rearrangement uses TRBV5-6 and TRBJ1-2; D is uncertain. The CDR3 sequence is 13 residues long. Germline V gives CDR1 SGHDT, CDR2 YYEEEE. Trimming took 4 bases from V and 7 from J, leaving 14 bases between them. The CDR3 DNA follows: TGTGCCAGCAGCGTAAGGCCTAACACTGGCTACACCTTC. The encoded protein is CASSVRPNTGYTF.

In this sample, this clone turned up once. The chain carries TRBV2 and TRBJ2-1; 8 bases map to TRBD1. After removal of 9 bases from V and 1 base from J, the junction contained 8 bases not matched to a gene. Looked up from germline, CDR1 is SNHLY and CDR2 is FYNNEI. This CDR3 has 15 amino acids. The CDR3: CASAQDRASYNEQFF. CDR3 coding DNA: TGTGCCAGTGCGCAGGACAGGGCATCCTACAATGAGCAGTTCTTC.

This chain uses TRBV14 with TRBJ2-3; 11 bases match TRBD2. Per germline, CDR1 SGHDN and CDR2 FVKESK. This CDR3 region has 14 residues. Trimming cost V 5 bases and J 5 bases; bases outside gene matches: 3. CDR3 in amino acids: CASSFGTSGDTQYF. The CDR3 DNA reads as TGTGCCAGCAGCTTTGGGACTAGCGGAGATACGCAGTATTTT.

This rearrangement joins TRBV11-2 to TRBJ2-5; D gene uncertain. The CDR3 totals 15 residues. V dropped 0 bases and J dropped 0 bases, with 8 bases sitting between them. CDR1 and CDR2 from the germline V gene are SGHAT and FQNNGV. CDR3 in amino acids: CASSLEVRNQETQYF. CDR3 sequence (DNA): TGTGCCAGCAGCTTAGAAGTACGGAACCAAGAGACCCAGTACTTC.

The rearrangement links TRBV21-1 to TRBJ1-1. TRBV21-1 is a pseudogene locus. The CDR3 spans 19 residues. CDR3 nucleotide sequence: TGTGCCAGCAGCAAAGTGGGGGAAAAACCCAGGGTGGAGAACACTGAAGCTTTCTTT. It translates to CASSKVGEKPRVENTEAFF.

The V call is TRBV9, the J call TRBJ1-1; TRBD1 matches 11 bases. Looked up from germline, CDR1 is SGDLS and CDR2 is YYNGEE. The J segment lost 0 bases and the V segment lost 4 bases, leaving 5 bases of the junction unmatched. This CDR3 region has 16 residues. The CDR3 sequence: CASSPRTGGMNTEAFF. The CDR3 DNA sequence: TGTGCCAGCAGCCCCCGGACAGGGGGCATGAACACTGAAGCTTTCTTT.

The chain links TRBV6-5 to TRBJ2-7; no clear D gene. The germline CDR1 and CDR2 sequences are MNHEY and SVGAGI. The CDR3 sequence is 12 residues long. Trimming removed 6 bases from V and 0 bases from J, with 6 bases in between. The DNA of the CDR3 is TGTGCCAGCAGCGTAAGCTCCTACGAGCAGTACTTC. This translates into CASSVSSYEQYF.

This sequence joins TRBV5-5 and TRBJ2-1; the D gene is possibly TRBD1 (6 bases). The ends were cut back, 0 bases at V and 4 bases at J, with 14 bases in the middle. CDR3 length equals 16 residues. Germline values: CDR1 SGHKS, CDR2 YYEKEE (reference sequence). The CDR3 DNA follows: TGTGCCAGCAGCTTGGATCCAGGGGACCCTTACAATGAGCAGTTCTTC. It codes for CASSLDPGDPYNEQFF.

The rearrangement joins TRBV18 to TRBJ2-1; D gene ambiguous. The CDR3 sequence is 14 residues long. V was trimmed by 6 bases and J by 8 bases, leaving 17 bases between them. CDR1 is KGHSH and CDR2 is LQKENI in the germline V gene. The CDR3 sequence is CASSSSPLTDEQFF. As DNA, the CDR3 is TGTGCCAGCTCCTCATCTCCCCTGACCGATGAGCAGTTCTTC.

The rearrangement joins TRBV10-3 to TRBJ1-2; no clear D gene. Germline V gene sequence: CDR1 ENHRY, CDR2 SYGVKD. V dropped 0 bases and J dropped 8 bases, with 16 bases sitting between them. The CDR3 extends over 15 amino acids. CDR3 in amino acids: CAISESSLHTGGYTF. DNA of the CDR3: TGTGCCATCAGTGAGTCCAGTCTTCACACGGGGGGCTACACCTTC.